This TCR beta chain was recorded in a study of T cell changes during pregnancy in multiple sclerosis. Repertoires were generated with immunoSEQ multiplex PCR, while TCRdb's copy carries only in-frame clones and drops some. The profile shows about 80,000 clones, under 95% of them singletons. This CDR3 contains 13 residues. V lost 6 bases, J lost 7 bases, and 13 bases lay in between. Germline loops: CDR1 SGHNT, CDR2 YYREEE (reference sequence). Sequencing was performed on peripheral blood, taken before pregnancy. The chain recombines TRBV5-4 with TRBJ2-2, with a weak D call TRBD2 (5 bases). The sequence derives from a female donor with multiple sclerosis, enrolled in a pregnancy study. This CDR3 reads CASNKGANGELFF. As DNA, the CDR3 is TGTGCCAGCAATAAGGGAGCGAACGGGGAGCTGTTTTTT.